This is a list of T cell receptor beta chains from one sample in a study of cytomegalovirus exposure and HLA in healthy donors. Here immunoSEQ multiplex PCR was the method, and the copy in TCRdb shows in-frame clones only, minus some. The repertoire holds some 88,000 clones, with 63% as singletons. Sequenced sample: PBMCs. The receptors here all came from a woman aged 25 to 39 in good health and CMV-seronegative. The CDR3 runs from the conserved cysteine through the conserved F or W. The order of the fields is D gene, J gene, V gene, clone size, CDR3 protein, CDR3 DNA. A D gene is named only where the DNA matches it firmly. Rows may omit the clone size; those that give it use once, few, many or a size class.

TRBD1	TRBJ2-7	TRBV28	-	CASSLTTGNHEQYF	TGTGCCAGCAGTTTGACGACAGGGAACCACGAGCAGTACTTC
TRBD2	TRBJ2-1	TRBV28	-	CASRKSGSAYNEQFF	TGTGCCAGCAGGAAGAGCGGGAGCGCCTACAATGAGCAGTTCTTC
-	TRBJ1-2	TRBV2	few	CASSEDKGVWGYTF	TGTGCCAGCAGTGAAGACAAGGGGGTGTGGGGCTACACCTTC
TRBD2	TRBJ2-7	TRBV2	-	CASSSLGGSYEQYF	TGTGCCAGCAGCTCCCTCGGGGGGTCCTACGAGCAGTACTTC
TRBD1	TRBJ1-3	TRBV25-1	-	CASSLTGESSGNTIYF	TGTGCCAGCAGTTTGACAGGGGAAAGCTCTGGAAACACCATATATTTT
-	TRBJ2-1	TRBV28	-	CASSWGGNYNEQFF	TGTGCCAGCAGTTGGGGGGGCAACTACAATGAGCAGTTCTTC
-	TRBJ1-5	TRBV7-9	-	CASSLSSGANQPQHF	TGTGCCAGCAGCTTATCAAGTGGGGCTAATCAGCCCCAGCATTTT
TRBD2	TRBJ2-1	TRBV5-4	-	CASRDTVGLAGGSEQFF	TGTGCCAGCAGAGATACCGTCGGACTAGCGGGAGGGAGTGAGCAGTTCTTC
-	TRBJ1-1	TRBV7-2	-	CASSLVTGNTEAFF	TGTGCCAGCAGCTTAGTGACAGGGAACACTGAAGCTTTCTTT
-	TRBJ1-4	TRBV14	-	CASSEGLRREKLFF	TGTGCCAGCAGCGAGGGCCTCCGGCGTGAAAAACTGTTTTTT